The 24 T cell receptor beta chains below come from one sample, sequenced in a study of CD8 T cells in Susac syndrome. A quantity of roughly 0.5 to 1 ug RNA underwent reverse transcription using random hexamers. TCRdb reanalysed the immunoSEQ multiplex PCR reads using MiXCR and keeps one entry per CDR3 protein. The table lists roughly 130,000 distinct CDR3 sequences, roughly 95% of them singletons. Sequenced: CD4+ T cells from PBMCs. These receptors were taken from a human donor with multiple sclerosis.

CDR3 region: CSAPDGSYEQYF. For the CDR3, the DNA is TGCAGTGCCCCCGATGGGTCCTACGAGCAGTACTTC. The gene calls are TRBV20-1 and TRBJ2-7, with no clear D. The length of the CDR3 is 12 residues. V shed 6 bases and J shed 1 base, with 10 bases lying between them. The V gene's germline CDR1 is DFQATT and CDR2 SNEGSKA (reference sequence).

This sequence joins TRBV7-9 and TRBJ2-1, with unresolved D. Germline CDR1 SEHNR, CDR2 FQNEAQ (reference sequence). The CDR3 runs 14 residues. V lost 6 bases and J 0 bases, leaving 9 bases between the germline ends. Written as DNA, the CDR3 is TGTGCCAGCAGTCGGCTAAGCTCCTACAATGAGCAGTTCTTC. This encodes CASSRLSSYNEQFF.

This clonotype has just a few counts. The CDR3 is CASRGGARADTQYF. The CDR3 DNA sequence: TGTGCCAGCAGGGGAGGGGCGAGGGCAGATACGCAGTATTTT. The V and J genes are TRBV6-1 and TRBJ2-3; TRBD2 agrees at 7 bases. The CDR3 runs 14 residues. V shed 6 bases and J 4 bases; nucleotides not matched to a gene: 7. Germline V lookup: CDR1 MNHNS, CDR2 SASEGT.

The chain carries TRBV20-1 and TRBJ2-1; TRBD2 matches 13 bases. After removal of 1 base from V and 10 bases from J, the junction contained 7 bases not matched to a gene. CDR3 length equals 15 residues. Germline CDR1 is DFQATT and CDR2 is SNEGSKA (reference sequence). CDR3 loop: CSARGGLAGAWEQFF. For the CDR3, the DNA is TGCAGTGCTAGAGGTGGACTAGCGGGGGCCTGGGAGCAGTTCTTC.

This rearrangement joins TRBV4-3 to TRBJ2-1, with 7 nucleotides matching TRBD1. Germline V gene sequence: CDR1 LGHNA, CDR2 YSLEER. Unmatched junction bases numbered 7, after V lost 1 base and J lost 7 bases. The CDR3 spans 15 residues. The DNA for the CDR3 is TGCGCCAGCAGCCAAGGGACAGGCTTCGAAAATGAGCAGTTCTTC. Protein product: CASSQGTGFENEQFF.

This chain connects TRBV7-2 to TRBJ1-5, with a weak D call TRBD1 (5 bases). The V end was cut by 6 bases, the J end by 0 bases, with 15 bases between. CDR3 length: 16 amino acids. CDR1 SGHTA and CDR2 FQGNSA come from the germline V gene. The CDR3 spells CASSSLGGYSNQPQHF. In DNA form, the CDR3 reads TGTGCCAGCAGTAGCCTGGGGGGGTATAGCAATCAGCCCCAGCATTTT.

J is TRBJ2-3 and V is TRBV2; 8 bases line up with TRBD1. The CDR3 has 18 amino acids. V lost 4 bases to trimming and J lost 0 bases; unmatched junction nucleotides: 12. Germline values: CDR1 SNHLY, CDR2 FYNNEI. The CDR3 spells CASSVIRGRSESTDTQYF. The CDR3 coding sequence is TGTGCCAGCAGTGTTATCAGGGGGCGAAGTGAGAGCACAGATACGCAGTATTTT.

This clonotype was observed a single time. V and J are TRBV11-1 and TRBJ1-5; TRBD1 might be the D (5 bases). Trimming left V 5 bases short and J 4 bases short, with 21 bases between. Germline V lookup: CDR1 SGHAT, CDR2 FQDESV (reference sequence). The CDR3 has 17 residues. CDR3 sequence (DNA): TGTGCCAGCAGCCCGCGCTTTACCAGGGTGAGGAATCAGCCCCAGCATTTT. It specifies CASSPRFTRVRNQPQHF.

V is TRBV20-1 and J is TRBJ1-5; TRBD1 agrees at 9 bases. J was trimmed by 7 bases and V by 1 base; bases with no gene match: 8. The germline gives CDR1 DFQATT, CDR2 SNEGSKA (reference sequence). The CDR3 length is 15 residues. The CDR3 protein is CSARVPQGAKQPQHF. CDR3 bases: TGCAGTGCTAGAGTGCCACAGGGGGCGAAACAGCCCCAGCATTTT.

The chain has TRBV6-6 and TRBJ2-7, with TRBD1 as a possible D gene (5 bases). Germline lookup yields CDR1 MNHNY and CDR2 SVGAGI (reference sequence). CDR3 length: 13 residues. With 7 bases removed from V and 0 bases from J, the gap between germline ends came to 10 bases. CDR3 sequence: CASTQGSSYEQYF. The CDR3 bases are TGTGCCAGCACCCAGGGTAGCTCCTACGAGCAGTACTTC.

This chain joins TRBV12-3 or TRBV12-4 and TRBJ1-2, with 7 nucleotides matching TRBD1. The CDR3 runs 13 residues. The J segment lost 5 bases and the V segment lost 4 bases, leaving 4 bases of the junction unmatched. The CDR3 spells CASSWTGGYGYTF. The CDR3 DNA sequence: TGTGCCAGCAGTTGGACAGGAGGATATGGCTACACCTTC.

This chain links TRBV9 with TRBJ2-1; 10 bases are a match to TRBD2. J gave up 10 bases and V 0 bases, and 7 bases lay outside the gene matches. The CDR3 is 15 amino acids. The germline CDR1 and CDR2 sequences are SGDLS and YYNGEE. CDR3 DNA sequence: TGTGCCAGCAGCGTAGAGGCTAGCGGGAGTCTCGAGCAGTTCTTC. Amino acids: CASSVEASGSLEQFF.

V is TRBV30 and J is TRBJ2-1, with D perhaps matching TRBD2 (7 bases). The CDR3 is 11 amino acids. Per the germline V gene, CDR1 is GTSNPN and CDR2 is SVGIG (reference sequence). The germline V and J ends were trimmed by 7 bases and 14 bases, with 18 bases remaining between them. CDR3 DNA: TGTGCCTCGGACGGAGGGGGGGCAAAGTTCTTC. This translates into CASDGGGAKFF.

CDR3 nucleotides: TGTGCCAGCAGTTTGGGGATTCAGCCCCAGCATTTT. Protein product: CASSLGIQPQHF. V usage is TRBV12-3 or TRBV12-4 and J usage is TRBJ1-5, with unresolved D. V was clipped by 3 bases and J by 6 bases, with 6 bases between them. CDR3 length: 12 residues.

The V gene is TRBV2, the J gene TRBJ1-5; a weak D match, TRBD1 (5 bases). The V gene's germline CDR1 is SNHLY and CDR2 FYNNEI. This CDR3 is 15 amino acids long. With 1 base removed from V and 9 bases from J, the gap between germline ends came to 16 bases. The CDR3 protein is CASSEVSGEGRPQHF. The CDR3 coding sequence is TGTGCCAGCAGTGAAGTTTCTGGGGAGGGACGGCCCCAGCATTTT.

This rearrangement joins TRBV5-4 to TRBJ1-1, with 7 bases that match TRBD1. The V segment lost 2 bases and the J segment 1 base; nucleotides outside the gene matches: 8. The germline CDR1 and CDR2 sequences are SGHNT and YYREEE (reference sequence). This CDR3 contains 16 residues. The CDR3 protein is CASSLNPGQQNTEAFF. The CDR3 region has the DNA TGTGCCAGCAGCTTAAACCCGGGACAGCAGAACACTGAAGCTTTCTTT.

The rearrangement joins TRBV3-1 to TRBJ1-5; D call uncertain. Trimming removed 2 bases at V and 0 bases at J, with 11 bases between. This CDR3 spans 16 amino acids. Germline loops: CDR1 LGHDT, CDR2 YNNKEL (reference sequence). CDR3 residues: CASSQSTASSNQPQHF. The CDR3 DNA reads as TGTGCCAGCAGCCAATCGACGGCGAGTAGCAATCAGCCCCAGCATTTT.

The chain uses TRBV28 and TRBJ1-2; D is unclear. This CDR3 region has 14 residues. Germline CDR1 MDHEN, CDR2 SYDVKM. Trimming left V 6 bases short and J 1 base short, with 12 bases between. The CDR3 DNA reads TGTGCCAGCAGAGCCGGGTCCTATAACTATGGCTACACCTTC. Translated, it gives CASRAGSYNYGYTF.

V gene TRBV13 combines with J gene TRBJ2-1, with D possibly being TRBD1 or TRBD2 (5 bases each). CDR1 PRHDT and CDR2 FYEKMQ come from the germline V gene (reference sequence). The CDR3 runs to 15 residues. V was cut by 5 bases and J by 10 bases, with 21 bases left in between. The CDR3, as DNA: TGTGCCAGCAGCCCCGGGACGGCCCTCCAAGGGGAGCAGTTCTTC. Translating it yields CASSPGTALQGEQFF.

This chain joins TRBV23-1 and TRBJ1-2, with a possible D match to TRBD1 (5 bases). TRBV23-1 counts as an open reading frame of uncertain function. The CDR3 is made up of 15 amino acids. Trimming cost V 6 bases and J 6 bases, with 20 bases left between them. CDR3 residues: CASSQPGPTPDGYTF. CDR3 coding DNA: TGCGCCAGCAGCCAACCGGGACCCACACCGGATGGCTACACCTTC.

The J gene is TRBJ2-1, the V gene TRBV29-1; 8 bases are a match to TRBD2. The CDR3 runs to 17 residues. Germline CDR1 reads SQVTM; CDR2 reads ANQGSEA. V lost 5 bases and J lost 8; bases outside the gene matches: 20. The CDR3 DNA sequence: TGCAGCGTTATATACGCGGGACTAGGCAGGACCATGGATGAGCAGTTCTTC. Protein sequence: CSVIYAGLGRTMDEQFF.

This chain connects TRBV20-1 to TRBJ2-3, with D tentatively TRBD2 (5 bases). V was trimmed by 3 bases and J by 2 bases, leaving 9 bases between them. The CDR3 is 13 residues long. The germline gives CDR1 DFQATT, CDR2 SNEGSKA (reference sequence). The CDR3 nucleotides read TGCAGTGCTAGCCACGGGATCACAGATACGCAGTATTTT. This gives the protein CSASHGITDTQYF.

The chain carries TRBV5-6 and TRBJ2-6; TRBD2 is a possible D gene (6 bases). The V and J ends lost 0 bases and 2 bases respectively, with 15 bases between them. Per germline, CDR1 SGHDT and CDR2 YYEEEE. This CDR3 spans 18 amino acids. The CDR3 sequence is CASSLDLGDFPGANVLTF. In DNA, the CDR3 is TGTGCCAGCAGCTTGGATCTTGGGGACTTCCCTGGGGCCAACGTCCTGACTTTC.

The rearrangement joins TRBV20-1 to TRBJ2-1; the D is unclear. V was trimmed by 5 bases and J by 7 bases, leaving 9 bases between them. The CDR3 extends over 11 amino acids. CDR1 is DFQATT, CDR2 SNEGSKA, per germline (reference sequence). CDR3 in amino acids: CSAPELNEQFF. CDR3 sequence (DNA): TGCAGTGCTCCTGAGTTGAATGAGCAGTTCTTC.